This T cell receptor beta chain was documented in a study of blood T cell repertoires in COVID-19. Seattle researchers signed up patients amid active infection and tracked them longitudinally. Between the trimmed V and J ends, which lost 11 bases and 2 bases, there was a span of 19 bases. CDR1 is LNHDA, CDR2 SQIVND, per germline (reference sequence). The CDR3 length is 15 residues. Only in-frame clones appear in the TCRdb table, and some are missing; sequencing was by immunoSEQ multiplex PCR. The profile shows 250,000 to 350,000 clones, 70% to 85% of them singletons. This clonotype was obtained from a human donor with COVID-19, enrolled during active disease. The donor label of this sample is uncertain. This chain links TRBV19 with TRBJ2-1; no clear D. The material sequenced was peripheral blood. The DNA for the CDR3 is TGTGCCGACCGGCGAGGCCTACCTACCTACAATGAGCAGTTCTTC. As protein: CADRRGLPTYNEQFF.